This entry describes one T cell receptor (beta chain). The study recruited people aged about 18 to 90 years across around 23 US areas. These data come from a study of blood T cell repertoires in COVID-19. Overall study context: Material from acute and convalescent COVID-19 was sourced from the United States, Italy and Spain. PBMCs, B-cell-depleted T cells, or T cells provided the cDNA or gDNA that made up the material.

The protocol was immunoSEQ multiplex PCR, while the TCRdb copy is restricted to in-frame clones and leaves out a portion. The sample lists about 150,000 clones; just under 85% were seen once. The CDR3 is 14 amino acids. Germline V CDR1 and CDR2: SGHNT, YENEEA. Trimming removed 5 bases from V and 6 bases from J, with 15 bases in between. Input material: PBMCs or T cells enriched from blood (not recorded which). This TCR came from a man aged 50-59 years who had recovered from COVID-19. The chain employs TRBV11-3 and TRBJ2-3; possibly TRBD2 for D (6 bases). CDR3 coding DNA: TGTGCCAGCAGCCGGGGGAATAGCAAGGATACGCAGTATTTT. The encoded protein is CASSRGNSKDTQYF.